This TCR beta chain derives from a study of cytomegalovirus exposure and HLA in healthy donors. Notes on the study in general: Despite most TCR sequences being rare, some public TCRs occurred in many donors.

Concerning this clone: The target antigen is unknown.

Libraries were prepared by immunoSEQ multiplex PCR; TCRdb keeps only in-frame clonotypes and omits some of them. The profile shows under 150,000 clones, about 88% of them singletons. Germline CDR1 and CDR2: LGHNA and YNFKEQ. The CDR3 loop spans 13 amino acids. V lost 1 base, J lost 10 bases, and 11 bases lay in between. Specimen: PBMCs. The clonotype originates from a man aged 18 to 29 in good health and CMV-seropositive. V usage is TRBV4-2 and J usage is TRBJ2-1; D is perhaps TRBD2 (6 bases). The CDR3 nucleotides are TGTGCCAGCAGCCAAGTAGAGACTAGGGAGCAGTTCTTC. It encodes CASSQVETREQFF.